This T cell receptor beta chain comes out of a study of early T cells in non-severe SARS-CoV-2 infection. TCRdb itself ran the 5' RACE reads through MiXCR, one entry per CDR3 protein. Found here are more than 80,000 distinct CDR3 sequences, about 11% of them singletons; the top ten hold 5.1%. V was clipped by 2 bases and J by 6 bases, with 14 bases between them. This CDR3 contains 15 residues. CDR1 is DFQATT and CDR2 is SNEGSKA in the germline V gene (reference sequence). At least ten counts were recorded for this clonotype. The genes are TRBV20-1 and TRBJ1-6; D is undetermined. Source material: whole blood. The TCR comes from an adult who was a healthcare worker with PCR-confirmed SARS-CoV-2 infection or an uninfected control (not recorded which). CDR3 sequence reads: CSARRPAPFNSPLHF. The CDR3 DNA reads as TGCAGTGCTAGAAGACCTGCGCCCTTTAATTCACCCCTCCACTTT.